This T cell receptor beta chain stems from a study of cytomegalovirus exposure and HLA in healthy donors. On the study more broadly: Ancestry clustering placed roughly 86% of a few hundred genotyped donors in the Caucasian-associated cluster. Study results and caveats: Several top significant clusters appeared, in a later analysis, to be linked to common viral pathogens. Reports state that TCR beta sequences accurately predicted most subjects' HLA-A and HLA-B alleles. It was only CMV serostatus that was available as immune exposure information.

In regard to this clone: Antigen specificity is unknown.

PCR employed 60 Vbeta and 13 Jbeta primers. The protocol was immunoSEQ multiplex PCR, while the TCRdb copy is restricted to in-frame clones and leaves out a portion. Of 200,000 to 250,000 clones listed, approximately 79% were seen once; the top ten hold 1.5% to 2%. Sequencing used PBMCs. The source is a man aged 18 to 30 in good health and CMV-seronegative.

This CDR3 reads CASSLGTGGKLFF. The CDR3 DNA sequence: TGTGCCAGCAGTTTGGGGACAGGGGGAAAACTGTTTTTT. This chain uses TRBV27 with TRBJ1-4; TRBD1 matches 11 bases. The CDR3 has 13 residues. The V gene end was trimmed by 3 bases and the J gene end by 10 bases; junction bases not matched to a gene: 1. Germline V gene lookup returns CDR1 MNHEY and CDR2 SMNVEV (reference sequence).